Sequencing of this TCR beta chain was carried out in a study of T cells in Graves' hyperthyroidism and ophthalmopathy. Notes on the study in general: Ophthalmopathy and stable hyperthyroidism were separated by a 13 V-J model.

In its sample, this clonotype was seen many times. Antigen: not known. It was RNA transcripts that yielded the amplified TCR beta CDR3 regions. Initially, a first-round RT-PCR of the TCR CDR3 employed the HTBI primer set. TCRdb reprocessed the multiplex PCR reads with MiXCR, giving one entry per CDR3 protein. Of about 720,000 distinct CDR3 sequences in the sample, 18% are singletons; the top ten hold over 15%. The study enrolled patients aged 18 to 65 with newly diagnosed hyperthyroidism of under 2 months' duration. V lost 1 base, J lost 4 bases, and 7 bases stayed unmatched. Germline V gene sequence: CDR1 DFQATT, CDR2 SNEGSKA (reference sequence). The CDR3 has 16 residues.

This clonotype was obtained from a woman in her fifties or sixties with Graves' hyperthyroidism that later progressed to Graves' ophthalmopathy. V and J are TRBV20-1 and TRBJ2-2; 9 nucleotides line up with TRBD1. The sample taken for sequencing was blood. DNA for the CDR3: TGCAGTGCTAGAGCTCCGGGACAGGGAGGCACCGGGGAGCTGTTTTTT. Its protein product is CSARAPGQGGTGELFF.